Below, 29 T cell receptor beta chains from the same sample are listed, as sequenced in a study of shared clonotypes between healthy human individuals. TCRdb's table, derived via immunoSEQ multiplex PCR, lists solely in-frame clones and lacks some. The sample holds under 550,000 clones, around 96% seen once. Sequencing was carried out using naive CD4+ T cells sorted from blood. Subset in this sample: CD45RA+ positively selected. The receptor set was obtained from a woman under 40 in good health.

V and J are TRBV28 and TRBJ1-1; D perhaps matches TRBD1 (5 bases). Trimming cost V 7 bases and J 0 bases, with 12 bases left between them. This CDR3 is built from 14 residues. In germline, CDR1 is MDHEN, CDR2 SYDVKM. As DNA, the CDR3 is TGTGCCAGCAAAGTTGACAGCTTGAACACTGAAGCTTTCTTT. Translated: CASKVDSLNTEAFF.

The chain is built from TRBV27 and TRBJ2-3, with TRBD2 matching over 10 bases. This CDR3 comprises 16 residues. Germline-derived CDR1 and CDR2 are MNHEY and SMNVEV (reference sequence). Losses at the gene ends were 1 base for V and 3 bases for J; bases not matched to a gene: 4. CDR3 protein: CASSLFGLAATDTQYF. The DNA for the CDR3 is TGTGCCAGCAGTTTATTCGGACTAGCGGCTACAGATACGCAGTATTTT.

V and J are TRBV6-6 and TRBJ2-7, with 7 nucleotides matching TRBD1. The CDR3 runs to 14 residues. Germline V gene lookup returns CDR1 MNHNY and CDR2 SVGAGI (reference sequence). V shed 7 bases, J shed 2 bases, and the junction held 8 bases outside the gene matches. The CDR3 here is CASNSGTAAYEQYF. DNA of the CDR3: TGTGCCAGCAACTCCGGGACAGCAGCCTACGAGCAGTACTTC.

V usage is TRBV2 and J usage is TRBJ2-1; a possible D gene is TRBD2 (6 bases). CDR1 SNHLY and CDR2 FYNNEI come from the germline V gene. V gave up 4 bases and J gave up 8 bases, with 15 bases separating them. The CDR3 totals 14 residues. CDR3 nucleotide sequence: TGTGCCAGCAGTGTGGAGAACGGGAGTCATGAGCAGTTCTTC. Its translation: CASSVENGSHEQFF.

The chain links TRBV5-1 to TRBJ1-3; tentatively, D is TRBD1 (5 bases). The germline V gene encodes CDR1 SGHRS and CDR2 YFSETQ. The ends were cut back, 4 bases at V and 0 bases at J, with 14 bases in the middle. The CDR3 is 16 amino acids. CDR3 sequence reads: CASSPGTIRSGNTIYF. DNA of the CDR3: TGCGCCAGCAGCCCAGGGACCATTCGCTCTGGAAACACCATATATTTT.

The rearrangement links TRBV6-5 to TRBJ1-2; possibly TRBD1 for D (5 bases). There are 14 residues in the CDR3. Germline-derived CDR1 and CDR2 are MNHEY and SVGAGI. V lost 2 bases and J 6 bases, leaving 13 bases between the germline ends. Here the CDR3 reads CASSYSRAGHGYTF. The CDR3 DNA sequence: TGTGCCAGCAGTTACAGCAGGGCCGGTCATGGCTACACCTTC.

The gene calls are TRBV28 and TRBJ1-5; D perhaps matches TRBD1 (5 bases). The CDR3 runs 14 residues. The germline V gene encodes CDR1 MDHEN and CDR2 SYDVKM. Trimming left V 4 bases short and J 0 bases short, with 7 bases between. CDR3 sequence reads: CASSSDNSNQPQHF. The CDR3 bases are TGTGCCAGCAGTTCGGACAATAGCAATCAGCCCCAGCATTTT.

This chain connects TRBV7-8 to TRBJ1-3, with 7 bases lining up with TRBD1. V dropped 11 bases and J dropped 2; count of bases not matched to a gene: 6. CDR3 length equals 13 residues. CDR1 is SGHVS and CDR2 is FQNEAQ in the germline V gene. CDR3 protein: CAVQQGPGNTIYF. The CDR3, as DNA: TGTGCCGTTCAACAGGGGCCTGGAAACACCATATATTTT.

The gene calls are TRBV18 and TRBJ2-7, with D uncertain. With 3 bases removed from V and 6 bases from J, the gap between germline ends came to 12 bases. CDR3 length equals 13 residues. Germline V lookup: CDR1 KGHSH, CDR2 LQKENI. In nucleotides, the CDR3 is TGTGCCAGCTCACCGGACCGGAATCGCGAGCAGTACTTC. Translation: CASSPDRNREQYF. The entire variable domain, with the rest obtained from reference TRBV18 and TRBJ2-7, is as follows: NAGVMQNPRHLVRRRGQEARLRCSPMKGHSHVYWYRQLPEEGLKFMVYLQKENIIDESGMPKERFSAEFPKEGPSILRIQQVVRGDSAAYFCASSPDRNREQYFGPGTRLTVT.

This chain links TRBV19 with TRBJ1-5, with D possibly matching TRBD1 (5 bases). The CDR3 totals 18 residues. The V gene lost 4 bases and the J gene lost 7 bases, with 26 bases spanning the gap. Germline CDR1 and CDR2: LNHDA and SQIVND (reference sequence). The CDR3: CASSTPLKGVSIRQPQHF. Written as DNA, the CDR3 is TGTGCCAGTAGTACCCCTCTGAAAGGGGTTAGTATTCGCCAGCCCCAGCATTTT.

This chain connects TRBV5-4 to TRBJ2-1, with 8 positions matching TRBD2. CDR3 length: 12 amino acids. V lost 1 base to trimming and J lost 13 bases; unmatched junction nucleotides: 4. Germline lookup yields CDR1 SGHNT and CDR2 YYREEE (reference sequence). CDR3 sequence: CASSLREGPQFF. The CDR3 DNA is TGTGCCAGCAGCTTGCGGGAGGGACCCCAGTTCTTC. Looking up the rest from reference TRBV5-4 and TRBJ2-1 gives the full variable domain: ETGVTQSPTHLIKTRGQQVTLRCSSQSGHNTVSWYQQALGQGPQFIFQYYREEENGRGNFPPRFSGLQFPNYSSELNVNALELDDSALYLCASSLREGPQFFGPGTRLTVL.

This chain connects TRBV2 to TRBJ2-5; TRBD2 agrees at 8 bases. Gene TRBJ2-7 matches the end of the DNA better, so the J call may be wrong. From germline, CDR1 is SNHLY and CDR2 FYNNEI. This CDR3 is built from 15 residues. The CDR3 sequence is CARSAGVGRGDEQYF. The CDR3 nucleotides are TGTGCCAGATCAGCGGGAGTTGGTAGGGGAGACGAGCAGTACTTC.

The CDR3 coding sequence is TGCGCCAGCAGCTTCGGGACGACGAGAAAAGAGACCCAGTACTTC. Translating it yields CASSFGTTRKETQYF. The rearrangement uses TRBV5-1 and TRBJ2-5; either TRBD1 or TRBD2 may supply D (5 bases each). The V and J ends lost 2 bases and 3 bases respectively, with 14 bases between them. The CDR3 runs 15 residues. Germline CDR1 is SGHRS and CDR2 is YFSETQ.

This rearrangement joins TRBV27 to TRBJ2-4; D unclear. The V end was cut by 4 bases, the J end by 3 bases, with 10 bases between. The CDR3 is 14 amino acids. Looked up from germline, CDR1 is MNHEY and CDR2 is SMNVEV (reference sequence). The CDR3 is CASSSFKGKNIQYF. The CDR3, as DNA: TGTGCCAGCAGTTCCTTCAAGGGCAAAAACATTCAGTACTTC.

This clone was counted once. The V and J genes are TRBV5-5 and TRBJ2-7; 7 bases align to TRBD1. The CDR3 spans 13 residues. The V gene's germline CDR1 is SGHKS and CDR2 YYEKEE (reference sequence). J lost 7 bases, V lost 4 bases, and 8 bases had no gene match. The CDR3 DNA reads as TGTGCCAGCAGCGGACAGGTCCTAAGAGAGCAGTACTTC. Amino acid sequence: CASSGQVLREQYF.

The J gene is TRBJ2-1, the V gene TRBV5-1, with 7 bases matching TRBD2. The CDR3 loop spans 16 amino acids. The V gene's germline CDR1 is SGHRS and CDR2 YFSETQ. Losses at the gene ends were 0 bases for V and 3 bases for J; bases not matched to a gene: 6. The CDR3 spells CASSLDRGSIYNEQFF. The CDR3 nucleotides are TGCGCCAGCAGCTTGGATCGCGGGAGCATCTACAATGAGCAGTTCTTC.

Of note for this clone: The junction shows a germline mismatch at one end, possibly a read error. The chain links TRBV7-2 to TRBJ2-7; 12 nucleotides line up with TRBD2. This CDR3 contains 15 residues. From germline, CDR1 is SGHTA and CDR2 FQGNSA. CDR3 residues: CASSLETSGGVERYF. CDR3 bases: TGTGCCAGCAGCTTGGAGACTAGCGGGGGAGTAGAGCGGTACTTC.

The chain recombines TRBV4-1 with TRBJ2-1, with D perhaps TRBD1 or TRBD2 (7 bases each). Germline loops: CDR1 MGHRA, CDR2 YSYEKL. Trimming removed 4 bases at V and 10 bases at J, with 23 bases between. The CDR3 contains 16 residues. The CDR3 DNA is TGCGCCAGCAGCCGCGACGACAGGGAGGGGATTCGAGAGCAGTTCTTC. The encoded protein is CASSRDDREGIREQFF.

The chain combines TRBV19 with TRBJ1-5; D remains unclear. This CDR3 contains 16 residues. V lost 2 bases, J lost 2 bases, and 13 bases lay in between. From germline, CDR1 is LNHDA and CDR2 SQIVND (reference sequence). Written as DNA, the CDR3 is TGTGCCAGTAGTATAAGTACCGCCGGGGGCAATCAGCCCCAGCATTTT. Its protein is CASSISTAGGNQPQHF.

About this clone itself: Other DNA variants within this sample encode the same CDR3. This chain uses TRBV18 with TRBJ2-7, with D uncertain. CDR1 is KGHSH, CDR2 LQKENI, per germline. This CDR3 comprises 11 residues. The V end lost 5 bases, the J end lost 3 bases, and 5 bases lay between the germline ends. The CDR3 nucleotides read TGTGCCAGCTCATTGGGCTACGAGCAGTACTTC. It specifies CASSLGYEQYF.

The rearrangement links TRBV5-5 to TRBJ1-3, with 8 bases fitting TRBD1. The ends lost 4 bases at V and 3 bases at J; junction bases unmatched: 9. CDR3 length equals 16 residues. Germline lookup yields CDR1 SGHKS and CDR2 YYEKEE (reference sequence). CDR3 DNA sequence: TGTGCCAGCAGCCCAACGACAGGGGTCGGTGGAAACACCATATATTTT. Translated: CASSPTTGVGGNTIYF.

Notes on this clone: Within the sample, other DNA sequences also encode this same CDR3. This chain links TRBV18 with TRBJ2-1; 11 nucleotides match TRBD2. This CDR3 is 15 amino acids long. Losses at the gene ends were 3 bases for V and 7 bases for J; bases not matched to a gene: 5. Germline V gene data show CDR1 as KGHSH and CDR2 as LQKENI. The CDR3 region has the DNA TGTGCCAGCTCACCTTTAGCGGGAGGGCTGAATGAGCAGTTCTTC. Encoded protein: CASSPLAGGLNEQFF.

This clone showed up just once. This sequence joins TRBV18 and TRBJ2-7, with D maybe TRBD2 (7 bases). This CDR3 comprises 15 residues. Trimming shortened V by 1 base and J by 5 bases, and 15 bases separated the two germline ends. Germline V CDR1 and CDR2: KGHSH, LQKENI. CDR3 protein: CASSPREGGGNEQYF. CDR3 DNA sequence: TGTGCCAGCTCACCACGCGAGGGAGGGGGGAACGAGCAGTACTTC. Filled out from reference TRBV18 and TRBJ2-7, the complete variable domain reads NAGVMQNPRHLVRRRGQEARLRCSPMKGHSHVYWYRQLPEEGLKFMVYLQKENIIDESGMPKERFSAEFPKEGPSILRIQQVVRGDSAAYFCASSPREGGGNEQYFGPGTRLTVT.

This rearrangement joins TRBV28 to TRBJ2-2; 8 bases map to TRBD2. CDR3 size: 18 residues. Germline CDR1 MDHEN, CDR2 SYDVKM. V dropped 1 base and J dropped 6; count of bases not matched to a gene: 13. The CDR3 sequence is CASSLFSFVAGLPGELFF. CDR3 in DNA: TGTGCCAGCAGTTTATTTAGTTTCGTAGCGGGATTGCCCGGGGAGCTGTTTTTT.

In this sample, this clone turned up once. The chain has TRBV6-1 and TRBJ1-2, with a possible D match to TRBD1 (6 bases). This CDR3 spans 14 amino acids. Germline V gene sequence: CDR1 MNHNS, CDR2 SASEGT. Trimming removed 7 bases from V and 4 bases from J, with 16 bases in between. Here the CDR3 reads CASTRVGGSYGYTF. The CDR3 region has the DNA TGTGCCAGCACCCGAGTGGGGGGCTCCTATGGCTACACCTTC.

V usage is TRBV7-6 and J usage is TRBJ1-5; D is perhaps TRBD1 (5 bases). V was cut by 1 base and J by 4 bases, with 17 bases left in between. Per germline, CDR1 SGHVS and CDR2 FNYEAQ. The CDR3 contains 17 residues. CDR3 region: CASSLVAGRLTNQPQHF. As DNA, the CDR3 is TGTGCCAGCAGCTTAGTAGCGGGACGGCTAACGAATCAGCCCCAGCATTTT.

This chain links TRBV28 with TRBJ2-7, with 9 bases aligning to TRBD2. The J segment lost 2 bases and the V segment lost 3 bases, leaving 5 bases of the junction unmatched. CDR1 and CDR2 from the germline V gene are MDHEN and SYDVKM. This CDR3 has 15 residues. In DNA, the CDR3 is TGTGCCAGCAGTTTTGCTGGCGGGAGGGCCTACGAGCAGTACTTC. Amino acid sequence: CASSFAGGRAYEQYF.

The rearrangement uses TRBV28 and TRBJ2-7; 15 bases agree with TRBD2. This CDR3 region has 15 residues. CDR1 is MDHEN, CDR2 SYDVKM, per germline. Losses at the gene ends were 6 bases for V and 6 bases for J; bases not matched to a gene: 6. The CDR3 DNA reads TGTGCCAGCAGGAAAGGACTAGCGGGAGGGCCCGAGCAGTACTTC. Protein sequence: CASRKGLAGGPEQYF.

V and J are TRBV28 and TRBJ2-1; TRBD1 aligns across 7 bases. The V gene's germline CDR1 is MDHEN and CDR2 SYDVKM. CDR3 length: 17 residues. The V and J ends lost 4 bases and 7 bases, in that order; junction bases with no gene match: 16. The CDR3 region is CASSSHGQARLSNEQFF. As DNA, the CDR3 is TGTGCCAGCAGTTCCCACGGACAGGCTCGGCTTTCAAATGAGCAGTTCTTC.